Listed here is a single T cell receptor (beta chain). The data belong to a study of cytomegalovirus exposure and HLA in healthy donors. Across the whole study: Of all 380 or so donors who were genotyped, under 90% belonged to the Caucasian-associated ancestry cluster.

Both 60 Vbeta primers and 13 Jbeta primers went into the PCR. Clones were sequenced by immunoSEQ multiplex PCR, and TCRdb holds only the in-frame ones, with some missing. The sample has under 200,000 clones, 62% seen once. The origin of this receptor is a man aged 35 to 55 in good health and CMV-seronegative. Material: PBMCs.

The CDR3 spells CASSRTGTGNYEQYF. The DNA for the CDR3 is TGTGCCAGCAGCCGCACCGGGACAGGGAACTACGAGCAGTACTTC. The chain carries TRBV6-6 and TRBJ2-7; 9 nucleotides agree with TRBD1. V shed 6 bases and J 3 bases; nucleotides not matched to a gene: 9. This CDR3 spans 15 amino acids. CDR1 is MNHNY, CDR2 SVGAGI, per germline (reference sequence).